This T cell receptor beta chain was captured in a study of neoadjuvant anti-PD-1 for oral cavity cancer. Turning to the study itself: Most patients had three to four biweekly doses of 3 mg/kg nivolumab before resection.

Assay: immunoSEQ multiplex PCR; the TCRdb copy retains only in-frame clones and omits some. The sample contains approximately 30,000 clones, about 77% of which appear only once. Time point given: after neoadjuvant nivolumab, at surgical resection. V was shortened by 1 base and J by 13 bases, with 11 bases between the two germline ends. Germline V gene lookup returns CDR1 LGHNA and CDR2 YSLEER. This CDR3 contains 13 residues. The J gene is TRBJ1-6, the V gene TRBV4-3; D is possibly TRBD1 (6 bases). The TCR comes from a person between 40 and 85 years old with oral cavity squamous cell carcinoma. Source: PBMCs, taken after nivolumab (anti-PD-1) treatment. The CDR3 DNA is TGCGCCAGCAGCCAAGTGGGGGCCAGGCCCCTCCACTTT. Protein product: CASSQVGARPLHF.